This note documents a single T cell receptor (beta chain) sequence. The data stem from a study of T cell changes during pregnancy in multiple sclerosis. Assay used: immunoSEQ multiplex PCR; TCRdb lists only in-frame clones, some missing. This sample carries roughly 38,000 clones, about nine tenths of them seen once, and the ten largest clones take about 9%. Germline V gives CDR1 SGDLS, CDR2 YYNGEE. Trimming took 0 bases from V and 0 from J, leaving 9 bases between them. CDR3 size: 16 residues. V is TRBV9 and J is TRBJ2-2; no clear D gene. The sample was CD8+ T cells from peripheral blood mononuclear cells, taken in the first trimester of pregnancy. This clonotype was sampled from a female donor with multiple sclerosis, enrolled in a pregnancy study. This chain's CDR3 is CASSVGKRPNTGELFF. Here the CDR3 DNA reads TGTGCCAGCAGCGTAGGAAAGAGGCCGAACACCGGGGAGCTGTTTTTT. Filled out from reference TRBV9 and TRBJ2-2, the complete variable domain reads DSGVTQTPKHLITATGQRVTLRCSPRSGDLSVYWYQQSLDQGLQFLIQYYNGEERAKGNILERFSAQQFPDLHSELNLSSLELGDSALYFCASSVGKRPNTGELFFGEGSRLTVL.